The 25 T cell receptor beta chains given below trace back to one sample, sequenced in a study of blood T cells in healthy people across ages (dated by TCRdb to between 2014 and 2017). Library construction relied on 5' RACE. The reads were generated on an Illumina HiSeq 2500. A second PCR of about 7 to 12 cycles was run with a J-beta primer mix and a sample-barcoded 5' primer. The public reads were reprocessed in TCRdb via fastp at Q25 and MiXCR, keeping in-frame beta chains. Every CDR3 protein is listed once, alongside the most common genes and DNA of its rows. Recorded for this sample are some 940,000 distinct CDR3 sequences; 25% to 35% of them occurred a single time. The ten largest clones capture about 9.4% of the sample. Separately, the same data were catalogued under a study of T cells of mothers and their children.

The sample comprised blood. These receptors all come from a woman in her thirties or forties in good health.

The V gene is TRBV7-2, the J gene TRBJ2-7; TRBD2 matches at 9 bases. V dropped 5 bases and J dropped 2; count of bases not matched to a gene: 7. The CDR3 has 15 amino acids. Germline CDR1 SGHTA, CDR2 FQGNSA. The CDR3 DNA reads TGTGCCAGCAGCCGTGGGGTAGCGGGGGCCTACGAGCAGTACTTC. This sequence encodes CASSRGVAGAYEQYF.

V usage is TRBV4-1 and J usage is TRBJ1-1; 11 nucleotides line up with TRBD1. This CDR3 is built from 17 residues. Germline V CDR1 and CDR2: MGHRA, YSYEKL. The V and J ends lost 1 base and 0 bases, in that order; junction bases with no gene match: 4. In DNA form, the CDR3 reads TGCGCCAGCAGCCAAGCTGGGACAGGGGGTATGAACACTGAAGCTTTCTTT. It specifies CASSQAGTGGMNTEAFF.

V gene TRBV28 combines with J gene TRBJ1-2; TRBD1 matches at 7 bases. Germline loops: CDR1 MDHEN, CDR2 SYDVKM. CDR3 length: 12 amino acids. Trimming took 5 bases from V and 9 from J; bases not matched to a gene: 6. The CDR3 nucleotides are TGTGCCAGCAGTATACAGGGGAATAGCTACACCTTC. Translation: CASSIQGNSYTF.

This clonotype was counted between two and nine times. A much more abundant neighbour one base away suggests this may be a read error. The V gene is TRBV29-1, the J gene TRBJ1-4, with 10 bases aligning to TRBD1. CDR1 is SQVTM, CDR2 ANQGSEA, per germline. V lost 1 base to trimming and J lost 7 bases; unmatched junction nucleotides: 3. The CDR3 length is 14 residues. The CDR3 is CSVEGDRGGEKLFF. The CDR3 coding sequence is TGCAGCGTTGAAGGGGACAGGGGTGGTGAAAAACTGTTTTTT. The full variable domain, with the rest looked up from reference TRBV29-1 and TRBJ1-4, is SAVISQKPSRDICQRGTSLTIQCQVDSQVTMMFWYRQQPGQSLTLIATANQGSEATYESGFVIDKFPISRPNLTFSTLTVSNMSPEDSSIYLCSVEGDRGGEKLFFGSGTQLSVL.

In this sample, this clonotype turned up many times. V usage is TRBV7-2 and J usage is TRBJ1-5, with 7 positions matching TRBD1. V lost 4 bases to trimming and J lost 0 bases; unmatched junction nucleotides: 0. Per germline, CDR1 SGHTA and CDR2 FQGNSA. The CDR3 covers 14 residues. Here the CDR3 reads CASSWTGSNQPQHF. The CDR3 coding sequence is TGTGCCAGCAGCTGGACAGGTAGCAATCAGCCCCAGCATTTT.

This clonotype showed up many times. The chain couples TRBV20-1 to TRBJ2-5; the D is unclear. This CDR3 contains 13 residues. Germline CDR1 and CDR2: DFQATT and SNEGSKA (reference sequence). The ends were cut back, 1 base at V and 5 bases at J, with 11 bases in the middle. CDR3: CSARGSPGETQYF. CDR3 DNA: TGCAGTGCTAGAGGCTCGCCCGGGGAGACCCAGTACTTC.

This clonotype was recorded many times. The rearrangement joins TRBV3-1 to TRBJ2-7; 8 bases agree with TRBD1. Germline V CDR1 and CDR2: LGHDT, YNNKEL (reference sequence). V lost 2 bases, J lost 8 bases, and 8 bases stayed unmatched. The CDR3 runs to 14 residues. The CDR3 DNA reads TGTGCCAGCAGCCAATCCATAGGACAGGGAAAGCAGTACTTC. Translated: CASSQSIGQGKQYF.

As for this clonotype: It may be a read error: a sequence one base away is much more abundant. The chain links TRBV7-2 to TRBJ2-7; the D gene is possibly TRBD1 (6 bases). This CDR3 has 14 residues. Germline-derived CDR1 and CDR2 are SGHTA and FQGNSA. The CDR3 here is CACSTQGPAYEQYF. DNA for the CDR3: TGTGCCTGCAGCACACAGGGACCCGCCTACGAGCAGTACTTC.

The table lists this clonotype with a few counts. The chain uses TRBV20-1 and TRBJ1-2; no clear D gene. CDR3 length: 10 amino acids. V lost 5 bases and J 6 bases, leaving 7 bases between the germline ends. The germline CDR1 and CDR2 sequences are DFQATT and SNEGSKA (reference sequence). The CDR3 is CSAGQNGYTF. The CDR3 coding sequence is TGCAGTGCTGGCCAAAATGGCTACACCTTC.

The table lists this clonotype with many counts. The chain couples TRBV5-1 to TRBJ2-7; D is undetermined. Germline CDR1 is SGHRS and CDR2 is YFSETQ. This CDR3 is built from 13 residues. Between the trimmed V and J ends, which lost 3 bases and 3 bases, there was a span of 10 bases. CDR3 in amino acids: CASSWAGDYEQYF. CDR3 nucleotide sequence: TGCGCCAGCAGCTGGGCAGGTGACTACGAGCAGTACTTC.

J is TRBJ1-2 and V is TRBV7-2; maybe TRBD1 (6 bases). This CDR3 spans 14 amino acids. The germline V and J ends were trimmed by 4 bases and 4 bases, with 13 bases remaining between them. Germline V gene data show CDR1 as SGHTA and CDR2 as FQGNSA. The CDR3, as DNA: TGTGCCAGCAGCTCAGGGGATCCGTCCTATGGCTACACCTTC. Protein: CASSSGDPSYGYTF.

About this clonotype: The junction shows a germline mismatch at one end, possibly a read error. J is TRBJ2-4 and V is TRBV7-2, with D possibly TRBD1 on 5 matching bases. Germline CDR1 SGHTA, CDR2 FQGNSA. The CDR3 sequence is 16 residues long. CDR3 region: CAGSPPLQVAKNIQYF. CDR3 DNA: TGTGCCGGCAGCCCGCCCTTACAGGTGGCCAAAAACATTCAGTACTTC.

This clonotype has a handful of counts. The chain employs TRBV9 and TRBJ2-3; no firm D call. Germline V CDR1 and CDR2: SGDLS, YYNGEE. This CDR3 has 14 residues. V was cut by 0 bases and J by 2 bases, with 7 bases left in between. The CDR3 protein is CASSVDWNTDTQYF. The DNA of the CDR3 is TGTGCCAGCAGCGTAGACTGGAACACAGATACGCAGTATTTT.

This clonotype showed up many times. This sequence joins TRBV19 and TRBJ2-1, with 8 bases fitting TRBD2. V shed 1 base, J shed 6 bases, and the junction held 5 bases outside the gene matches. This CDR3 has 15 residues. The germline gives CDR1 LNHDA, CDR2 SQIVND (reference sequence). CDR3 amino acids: CASSIGLAMGNEQFF. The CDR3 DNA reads TGTGCCAGTAGTATAGGACTAGCGATGGGCAATGAGCAGTTCTTC.

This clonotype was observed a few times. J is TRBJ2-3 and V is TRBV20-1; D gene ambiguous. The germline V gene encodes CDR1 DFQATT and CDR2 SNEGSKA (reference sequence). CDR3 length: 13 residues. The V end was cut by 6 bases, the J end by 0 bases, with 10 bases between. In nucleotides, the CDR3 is TGCAGTGCAAGACCCGTAAGCACAGATACGCAGTATTTT. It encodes CSARPVSTDTQYF.

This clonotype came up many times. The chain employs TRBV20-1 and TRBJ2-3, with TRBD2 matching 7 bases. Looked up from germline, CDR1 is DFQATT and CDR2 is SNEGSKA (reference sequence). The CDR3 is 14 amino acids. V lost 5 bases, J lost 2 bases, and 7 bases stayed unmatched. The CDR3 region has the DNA TGCAGTGCTTTGACTAGCAGAACCACAGATACGCAGTATTTT. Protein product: CSALTSRTTDTQYF.

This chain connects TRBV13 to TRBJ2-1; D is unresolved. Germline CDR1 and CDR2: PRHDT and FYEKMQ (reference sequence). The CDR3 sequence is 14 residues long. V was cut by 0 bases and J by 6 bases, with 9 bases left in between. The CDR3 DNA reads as TGTGCCAGCAGCTTAGGCTTTGCCCGCAATGAGCAGTTCTTC. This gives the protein CASSLGFARNEQFF.

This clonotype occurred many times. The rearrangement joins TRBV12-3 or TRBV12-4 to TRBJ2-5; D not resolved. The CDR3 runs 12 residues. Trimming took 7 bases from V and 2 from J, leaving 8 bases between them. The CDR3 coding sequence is TGTGCCAGCACTCTTGGGCAAGAGACCCAGTACTTC. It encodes CASTLGQETQYF.

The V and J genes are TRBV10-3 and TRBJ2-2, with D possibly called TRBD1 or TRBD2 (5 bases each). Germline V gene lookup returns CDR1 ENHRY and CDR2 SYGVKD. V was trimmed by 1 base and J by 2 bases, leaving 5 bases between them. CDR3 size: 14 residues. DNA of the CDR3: TGTGCCATCAGTGAGTGGGACAACACCGGGGAGCTGTTTTTT. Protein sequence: CAISEWDNTGELFF.

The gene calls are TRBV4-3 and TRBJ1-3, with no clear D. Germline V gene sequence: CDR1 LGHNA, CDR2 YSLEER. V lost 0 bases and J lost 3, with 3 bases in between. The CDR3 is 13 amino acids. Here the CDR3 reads CASSQDVGNTIYF. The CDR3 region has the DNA TGCGCCAGCAGCCAAGACGTTGGAAACACCATATATTTT.

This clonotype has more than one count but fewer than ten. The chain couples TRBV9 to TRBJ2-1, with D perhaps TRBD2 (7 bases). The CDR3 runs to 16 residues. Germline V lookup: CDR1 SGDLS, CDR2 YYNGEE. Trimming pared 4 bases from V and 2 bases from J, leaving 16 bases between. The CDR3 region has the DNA TGTGCCAGCAGCAGGGGGGGGGGAAGACCCTACAATGAGCAGTTCTTC. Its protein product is CASSRGGGRPYNEQFF.

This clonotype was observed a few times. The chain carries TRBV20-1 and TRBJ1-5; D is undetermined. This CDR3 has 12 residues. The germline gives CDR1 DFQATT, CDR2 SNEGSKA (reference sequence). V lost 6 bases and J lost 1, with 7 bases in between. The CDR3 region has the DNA TGCAGTGCGGCGGGAAGCAATCAGCCCCAGCATTTT. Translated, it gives CSAAGSNQPQHF.

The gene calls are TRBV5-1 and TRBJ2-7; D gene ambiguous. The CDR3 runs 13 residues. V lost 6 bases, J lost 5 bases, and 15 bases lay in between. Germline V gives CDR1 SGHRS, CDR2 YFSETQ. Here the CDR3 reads CASTLSERNEQYF. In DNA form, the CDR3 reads TGCGCCAGCACCCTAAGTGAGAGGAACGAGCAGTACTTC.

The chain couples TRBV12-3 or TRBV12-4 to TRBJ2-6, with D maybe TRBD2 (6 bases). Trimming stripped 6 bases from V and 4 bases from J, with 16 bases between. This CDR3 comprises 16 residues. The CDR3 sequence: CASSSILGGGANVLTF. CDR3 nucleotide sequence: TGTGCCAGCAGCTCTATTCTGGGGGGAGGGGCCAACGTCCTGACTTTC.

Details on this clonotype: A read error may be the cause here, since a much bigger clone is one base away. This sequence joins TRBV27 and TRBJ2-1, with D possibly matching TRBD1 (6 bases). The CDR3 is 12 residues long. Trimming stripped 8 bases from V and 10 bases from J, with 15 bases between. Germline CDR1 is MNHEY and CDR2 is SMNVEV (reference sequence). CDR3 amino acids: CASGKGGVEQFF. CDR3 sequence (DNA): TGTGCCAGCGGCAAAGGGGGTGTGGAGCAGTTCTTC.